This TCR beta chain was sequenced for a study of T-cell reconstitution after alpha-beta-depleted transplantation in children. V lost 2 bases and J lost 9; bases outside the gene matches: 9. From germline, CDR1 is MNHEY and CDR2 SMNVEV (reference sequence). The CDR3 length is 15 residues. The library targeted TCRbeta and was prepared with unique molecular identifiers. Via MiXCR, TCRdb re-called the PCR reads, giving one row per CDR3 protein. The profile shows some 500,000 distinct CDR3 sequences, about a sixth of them singletons. This clonotype showed up just a few times. The TCR originated in a human donor who donated a stem cell graft to a child with acute lymphoblastic leukemia. This chain connects TRBV27 to TRBJ2-1, with 8 bases aligning to TRBD2. Sequencing was performed on PBMCs from the stem cell graft donor, taken from the stem cell graft. The CDR3 sequence: CASSLAPGGPGEQFF. In DNA form, the CDR3 reads TGTGCCAGCAGTTTAGCTCCGGGAGGGCCTGGTGAGCAGTTCTTC.